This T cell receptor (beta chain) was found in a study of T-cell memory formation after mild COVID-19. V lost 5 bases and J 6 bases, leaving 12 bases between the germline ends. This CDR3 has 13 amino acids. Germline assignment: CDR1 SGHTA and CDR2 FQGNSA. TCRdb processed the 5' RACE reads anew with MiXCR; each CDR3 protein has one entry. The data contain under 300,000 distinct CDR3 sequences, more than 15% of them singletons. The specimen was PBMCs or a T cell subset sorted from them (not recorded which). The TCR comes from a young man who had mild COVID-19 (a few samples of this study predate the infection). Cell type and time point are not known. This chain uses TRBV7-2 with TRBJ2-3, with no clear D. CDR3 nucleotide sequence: TGTGCCAGCAGCCCCCAGGTCGGGGATACGCAGTATTTT. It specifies CASSPQVGDTQYF.